This entry features one T cell receptor beta chain sequence. What it recognizes is unknown. The V end was cut by 2 bases, the J end by 0 bases, with 17 bases between. Per the germline V gene, CDR1 is SGHAT and CDR2 is FQDESV (reference sequence). This CDR3 has 18 amino acids. This specimen belongs to a study of T-cell reconstitution after alpha-beta-depleted transplantation in children. Points from the study as a whole: At around two months after transplant, the alpha-beta T cells were reportedly derived from several hundred expanded clones that came from non-depleted graft cells. Newly produced T cells mostly provided counts and TCRbeta diversity after one year, as hyperexpanded clones declined. Elevated TCRbeta diversity at day 60 was traced, in some patients, to surviving recipient T cells and thymic progenitors.

Unique molecular identifiers were built into the TCRbeta library. Using its own MiXCR run on the PCR reads, TCRdb lists one record per CDR3 protein. Among 200,000 to 250,000 distinct CDR3 sequences, over 20% were seen once, and the ten largest hold about 2.6%. This receptor was obtained from a girl under 10 years old with Fanconi anemia, due to receive a stem cell transplant. Source: PBMCs, taken before TCRalphabeta/CD19-depleted stem cell transplant. J is TRBJ2-1 and V is TRBV11-1; possible D gene TRBD1, 6 bases. CDR3 DNA: TGTGCCAGCAGCTTAATCTCGTGGGGGCCGACCTCCTACAATGAGCAGTTCTTC. This sequence encodes CASSLISWGPTSYNEQFF.